This TCR beta chain was sequenced in a study of blood T cells in healthy people across ages (dated by TCRdb to the mid-2010s). For context, the study as a whole: Template switching captured roughly one uniquely barcoded TCR beta cDNA molecule per two T cells in model experiments. Two additional independent replicas of 1 million unique cDNA reads from the same blood draw were analyzed for two donors (one aged 18 to 30 and one aged 80 or older). The study measured age-related changes in TCR beta repertoire diversity using deep sequencing normalized with unique cDNA molecular identifiers. Four age groups were formed from the donors: young (average approximately 15 years), middle-aged (approximately 40), aged (under 70) and long-lived (about 75). Study-wide findings and limitations: Since profiling was done on bulk unsorted PBMCs, naive and antigen-experienced compartments could not be conclusively compared. Compared with the aged group, the long-lived group had more naive CD4+ T cells, fewer expanded clones and increased TCR diversity, suggesting age selection. As age increased, observed TCR beta diversity per million T cells dropped in a roughly linear way, and a significant reduction was already evident by age around 41. A strong correlation was found between observed TCR beta diversity and the percentage of naive T cells measured by flow cytometry. Estimates of total diversity based on one million sequenced T cells were considered lower bounds and underestimates. Donor CMV infection status was unknown, potentially confounding age-related changes in expanded clonotypes.

Library preparation was by 5' RACE. For sequencing, an Illumina HiSeq 2500 was employed. A second PCR of 7 to 11 cycles was performed with a sample-barcoded 5' primer and a J-beta primer mix. A unique molecular identifier was introduced onto each TCR beta cDNA molecule by a template-switch 5' adaptor carrying 12 random nucleotides. At least 2.5 million CDR3-containing paired-end reads were obtained from each sample. First-strand cDNA synthesis was performed from all RNA using the Mint cDNA synthesis kit, with priming by a TRBC-specific oligonucleotide. After uracil-DNA glycosylase treatment, a first 18-cycle PCR used universal primers M1SS and BC2_uni_R on all cDNA. On the authors' methods: For normalization, 1 million high-quality reads, each with a distinct molecular identifier, were randomly selected from each sample. Reads with shared molecular identifiers were discarded instead of being binned into consensus sequences. CDR3 identification, clonotype clustering and error correction used MiTCR with a Q25 quality threshold and the strictest error-elimination algorithm. A nonparametric unseen species model using Euler transformation provided a lower-bound estimate of total TCR beta diversity. TCRdb reworked the public reads: Q25 trimming with fastp, MiXCR clone assembly, productive beta chains retained. Entries that share a CDR3 protein sequence are merged under the most common genes and DNA. TCRdb assigned the V and J calls; the authors' analysis was not used. Across this sample there are about 760,000 distinct CDR3 sequences, with around a quarter seen only once. The top ten clones comprise 8% to 10% of the sample.

For this clonotype: Its target antigen remains unknown. No base quality information exists; no much larger clone differs at one position.

Systemically healthy Caucasian individuals from Russia, over 30 in total and aged about 6 to 100 years, were included as donors. Approximately 9.3 milliliters of peripheral blood were drawn from each donor into EDTA-treated Vacutainer tubes. Ficoll-Paque density-gradient centrifugation was used to isolate PBMCs, with at least 6.5 million per sample. Trizol reagent was used to extract total RNA from PBMCs, with at least 5 micrograms per sample. For every donor, flow cytometry on a PBMC aliquot measured the percentage of naive CD45RAhigh/CD27high T cells. Its CDR3 holds 12 amino acids, cysteine through phenylalanine. The sequence is cut down to CDR3 DNA, 36 bases in frame from base 1. Relative to germline, V is missing 8 bases and J is missing 5 bases, with 6 bases of the junction outside any gene match. Sequences MNHEY (CDR1) and SVGEGT (CDR2) are obtained from the germline V gene. The same data also went into a second study, on T cells of mothers and their children. Looking at the second paper: The donors were nine systemically healthy Caucasian individuals, made up of three mothers and their six children. cDNA synthesis used all of the extracted RNA, with approximately 1.4 ug of RNA in each 15 ul reaction. In the second PCR, sample barcodes and 2-4 random nucleotides were introduced via the M1S primer. Over 9.5 million TCR beta CDR3 reads were obtained for each mother, and millions of reads were obtained for each child. Thymic selection similarly shapes TCR recombination output in related and unrelated pairs, with minor effect from inherited differences. Normalized repertoire overlap in related mother-child pairs was always slightly higher than in unrelated mother-child pairs, but the difference was never significant. Persistent microchimeric T cell clones were not detected, at a sensitivity of 85 to 100 clones per million clonotypes. In the study, deep NGS was used to compare the TCR beta repertoires of mothers and children, and features distinguishing related mother-child pairs from unrelated individuals were sought. The mean age was around 40 +/- 4 years for the mothers and about 10 +/- 4 years for the children. Libraries were sequenced on Illumina HiSeq 2000 with 100+100 nt paired-end reads after adapter ligation with NEBNext reagents. To prevent cross-contamination, the mother and child libraries were prepared one month apart and sequenced in separate runs. For each donor, somewhere between 500,000 and 2,000,000 distinct TCR beta clonotypes were identified. Naive TCR beta clonotypes were estimated from low-frequency clonotypes matched to each donor's FACS-determined naive share, without sorting.

Sequences were obtained from blood. The clonotype comes from a boy aged 10-17 years in good health. In this chain, TRBV6-2 or TRBV6-3 is recombined with TRBJ2-7, and 7 bases in between align with TRBD2. The nucleotide sequence reads TGTGCCAGCCCGACTAGCTTGGACGAGCAGTACTTC. Its translation is CASPTSLDEQYF.